This T cell receptor beta chain was sequenced during a study of regulatory T cells in long-lasting Graves disease. Study summary: Over 5 years of antithyroid drugs with positive TSH receptor antibodies was taken to mean persistent Graves' disease. Study-level results: TRBV28, TRBJ1-2 and TRBJ2-5 were favored in persistent disease.

Sample time point: persistent/refractory GD, antithyroid drugs over 5 years with positive TRAb. Isolated PBMC RNA provided the starting material for the TCR library. American Thyroid Association guidelines defined how Graves' disease was diagnosed. This clonotype was counted ten times or more. Antigen: not known. V was clipped by 2 bases and J by 8 bases, with 9 bases between them. CDR1 is DFQATT, CDR2 SNEGSKA, per germline (reference sequence). This CDR3 has 12 amino acids. Assembly of TCR beta libraries relied on iRepertoire HTBI primers together with Arm-PCR of CDR3 regions. Using its own MiXCR run on the multiplex PCR reads, TCRdb lists one record per CDR3 protein. The repertoire holds hundreds of thousands of distinct CDR3 sequences, with 20% to 25% as singletons.

The source is a female donor with Graves disease. J is TRBJ1-4 and V is TRBV20-1; D is possibly TRBD1 (5 bases). Sequencing used peripheral blood mononuclear cells (PBMCs), obtained when the disease was refractory, from a patient treated with antithyroid drugs. The CDR3 coding sequence is TGCAGTGCTAGACTCGACAGCGAAAAACTGTTTTTT. It translates to CSARLDSEKLFF.